This entry lists 9 T cell receptor beta chains sequenced from one sample in a study of molecular identifiers for immune sequencing clone quantification. Via MiXCR, TCRdb re-called the PCR reads, giving one row per CDR3 protein. This sample has tens of thousands of distinct CDR3 sequences; 18% occur once, and the top ten carry roughly 1.5%. What was sequenced was naive CD8+ T cells from blood, with Jurkat cell RNA spiked in. Subset here: FACS-sorted CD8+CD4-CCR7+CD45RA+ naive T cells. The receptor source for this set is a human donor in good health. Some libraries in this study had Jurkat cell RNA spiked in.

The V call is TRBV24-1, the J call TRBJ2-1; no firm D call. The CDR3 extends over 18 amino acids. Germline lookup yields CDR1 KGHDR and CDR2 SFDVKD. V dropped 5 bases and J dropped 6 bases, with 25 bases sitting between them. For the CDR3, the DNA is TGTGCCACCAGTGTCCCCCACGTGGACCTTATGAACGCCAATGAGCAGTTCTTC. Translated, it gives CATSVPHVDLMNANEQFF.

Many counts were recorded for this clonotype. This chain connects TRBV6-2 or TRBV6-3 to TRBJ2-1; D remains unclear. The CDR3 extends over 13 amino acids. The germline V gene has CDR1 MNHEY and CDR2 SVGEGT. V dropped 4 bases and J dropped 4 bases, with 8 bases sitting between them. DNA of the CDR3: TGTGCCAGCAGTTGGGCTAGATACAATGAGCAGTTCTTC. Translation gives CASSWARYNEQFF.

This clonotype was recorded a few times. Just one base apart from a much larger clone, this may be a read error. The genes are TRBV18 and TRBJ1-6; D remains unclear. The CDR3 has 16 residues. From germline, CDR1 is KGHSH and CDR2 LQKENI. The CDR3 DNA sequence: TGTGCCAGCTCACAGGACGGCGCCGTGTATAATTCACCCCCCCACTTT. Translated, it gives CASSQDGAVYNSPPHF.

This clonotype was counted at least ten times. This chain joins TRBV10-3 and TRBJ2-3; 9 nucleotides match TRBD2. The CDR3 is 20 amino acids. V shed 4 bases, J shed 0 bases, and the junction held 17 bases outside the gene matches. Germline lookup yields CDR1 ENHRY and CDR2 SYGVKD. The CDR3 DNA follows: TGTGCCATCAGTGCTCCTATAGCGGGAGAGGTGGATCCTAGCACAGATACGCAGTATTTT. This translates into CAISAPIAGEVDPSTDTQYF.

The CDR3 DNA follows: TGCGCCAGCAGTGAACACACCTACGAGCAGTACTTC. This sequence encodes CASSEHTYEQYF. This chain uses TRBV10-2 with TRBJ2-7; no firm D call. The CDR3 consists of 12 residues. CDR1 and CDR2 (germline): WSHSY, SAAADI. V lost 3 bases, J lost 2 bases, and 5 bases lay in between.

This clonotype was found many times. The CDR3 coding sequence is TGTGCCAGCAGCTTTCTTATGTCGTCGGGGGCATACGAGCAGTACTTC. Protein product: CASSFLMSSGAYEQYF. V usage is TRBV5-5 and J usage is TRBJ2-7, with D possibly being TRBD1 or TRBD2 (6 bases each). The V gene lost 2 bases and the J gene lost 4 bases, with 19 bases spanning the gap. This CDR3 has 16 residues. Germline V gene sequence: CDR1 SGHKS, CDR2 YYEKEE (reference sequence).

In its sample, this clonotype was seen many times. V gene TRBV28 combines with J gene TRBJ2-1; unclear D gene. V was cut by 5 bases and J by 9 bases, with 8 bases left in between. The CDR3 extends over 11 amino acids. Per the germline V gene, CDR1 is MDHEN and CDR2 is SYDVKM. CDR3 bases: TGTGCCAGCAGTCTGGTAACTGAGCAGTTCTTC. It yields the protein CASSLVTEQFF.

This clonotype has ten or more counts. The V and J genes are TRBV11-3 and TRBJ2-7; TRBD2 matches at 11 bases. The germline V gene encodes CDR1 SGHNT and CDR2 YENEEA. The CDR3 is 14 amino acids. With V trimmed by 3 bases and J by 9 bases, 7 bases remained unmatched. The CDR3 sequence: CASSLLAGGPSQYF. The CDR3, as DNA: TGTGCCAGCAGCTTGTTAGCGGGAGGGCCGTCGCAGTACTTC.

The chain has TRBV27 and TRBJ2-1; 7 nucleotides agree with TRBD1. V lost 2 bases, J lost 4 bases, and 5 bases stayed unmatched. Germline-derived CDR1 and CDR2 are MNHEY and SMNVEV (reference sequence). The CDR3 is made up of 15 amino acids. The CDR3: CASSLLTGTYNEQFF. CDR3 sequence (DNA): TGTGCCAGCAGTTTACTGACAGGGACGTACAATGAGCAGTTCTTC.